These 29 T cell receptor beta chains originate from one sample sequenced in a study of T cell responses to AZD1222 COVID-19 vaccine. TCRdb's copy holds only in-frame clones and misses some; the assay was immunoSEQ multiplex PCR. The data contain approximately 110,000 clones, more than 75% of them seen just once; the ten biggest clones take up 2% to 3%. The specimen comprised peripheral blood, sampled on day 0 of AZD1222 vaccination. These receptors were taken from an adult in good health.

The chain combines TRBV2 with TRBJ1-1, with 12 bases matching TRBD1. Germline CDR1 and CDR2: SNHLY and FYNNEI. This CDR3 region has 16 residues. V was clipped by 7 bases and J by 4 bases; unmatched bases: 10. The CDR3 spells CASTPGQGAVSTEAFF. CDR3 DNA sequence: TGTGCCAGCACCCCGGGACAGGGGGCCGTAAGCACTGAAGCTTTCTTT.

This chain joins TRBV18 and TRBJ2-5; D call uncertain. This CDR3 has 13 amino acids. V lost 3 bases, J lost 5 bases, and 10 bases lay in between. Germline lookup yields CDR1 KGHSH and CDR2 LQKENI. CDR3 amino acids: CASSPAVWETQYF. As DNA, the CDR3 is TGTGCCAGCTCACCGGCGGTCTGGGAGACCCAGTACTTC.

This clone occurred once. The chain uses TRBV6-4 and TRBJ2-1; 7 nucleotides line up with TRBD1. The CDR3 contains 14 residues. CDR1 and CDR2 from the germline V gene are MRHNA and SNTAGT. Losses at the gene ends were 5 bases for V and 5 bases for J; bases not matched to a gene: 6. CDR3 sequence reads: CASSLQTGNNEQFF. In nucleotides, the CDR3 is TGTGCCAGCAGTCTTCAGACAGGGAACAATGAGCAGTTCTTC.

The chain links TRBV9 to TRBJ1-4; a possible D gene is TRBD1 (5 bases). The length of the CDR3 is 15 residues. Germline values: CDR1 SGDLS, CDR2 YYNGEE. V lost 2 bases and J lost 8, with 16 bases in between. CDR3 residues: CASSVSIHRGEKLFF. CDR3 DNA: TGTGCCAGCAGCGTCTCCATACACCGGGGGGAAAAACTGTTTTTT.

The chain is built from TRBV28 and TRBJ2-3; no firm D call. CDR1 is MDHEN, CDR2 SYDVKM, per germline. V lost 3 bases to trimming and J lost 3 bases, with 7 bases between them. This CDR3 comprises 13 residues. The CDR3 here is CASSLSQTDTQYF. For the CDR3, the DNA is TGTGCCAGCAGTTTGAGTCAGACAGATACGCAGTATTTT.

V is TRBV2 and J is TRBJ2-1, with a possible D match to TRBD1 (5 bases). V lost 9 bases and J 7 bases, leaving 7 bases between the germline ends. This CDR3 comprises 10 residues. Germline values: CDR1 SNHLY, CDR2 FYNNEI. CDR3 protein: CASSGNEQFF. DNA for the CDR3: TGTGCCAGTTCAGGGAATGAGCAGTTCTTC.

The CDR3 loop is CASSLVRGSGANVLTF. The CDR3 bases are TGTGCCAGCAGCTTGGTCAGGGGATCTGGGGCCAACGTCCTGACTTTC. The rearrangement links TRBV5-6 to TRBJ2-6, with D possibly TRBD1 on 6 matching bases. V shed 0 bases and J shed 1 base, with 8 bases lying between them. Per the germline V gene, CDR1 is SGHDT and CDR2 is YYEEEE. The CDR3 consists of 16 residues.

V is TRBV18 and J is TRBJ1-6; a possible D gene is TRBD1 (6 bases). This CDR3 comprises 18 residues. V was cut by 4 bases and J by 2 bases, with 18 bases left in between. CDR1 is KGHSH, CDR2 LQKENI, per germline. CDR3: CASSLLNPGQTYNSPLHF. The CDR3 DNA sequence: TGTGCCAGCTCACTGCTCAACCCGGGACAAACCTATAATTCACCCCTCCACTTT.

Here the CDR3 reads CASAYRGGSETQYF. Written as DNA, the CDR3 is TGTGCCAGCGCATATCGAGGGGGCTCAGAGACCCAGTACTTC. The rearrangement joins TRBV11-3 to TRBJ2-5, with 7 bases fitting TRBD1. The CDR3 consists of 14 residues. The V and J ends lost 8 bases and 4 bases, in that order; junction bases with no gene match: 10. Germline CDR1 is SGHNT and CDR2 is YENEEA.

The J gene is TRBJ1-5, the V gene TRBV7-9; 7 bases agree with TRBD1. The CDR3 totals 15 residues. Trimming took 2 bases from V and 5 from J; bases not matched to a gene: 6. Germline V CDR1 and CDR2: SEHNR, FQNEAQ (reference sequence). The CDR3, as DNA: TGTGCCAGCAGCTTATCGGACAGGCCTCATCAGCCCCAGCATTTT. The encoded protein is CASSLSDRPHQPQHF.

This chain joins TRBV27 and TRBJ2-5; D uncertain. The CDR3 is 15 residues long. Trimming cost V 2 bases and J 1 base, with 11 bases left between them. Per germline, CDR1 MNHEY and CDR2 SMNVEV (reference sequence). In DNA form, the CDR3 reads TGTGCCAGCAGTTTAATCTCCGGCCTCCAAGAGACCCAGTACTTC. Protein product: CASSLISGLQETQYF.

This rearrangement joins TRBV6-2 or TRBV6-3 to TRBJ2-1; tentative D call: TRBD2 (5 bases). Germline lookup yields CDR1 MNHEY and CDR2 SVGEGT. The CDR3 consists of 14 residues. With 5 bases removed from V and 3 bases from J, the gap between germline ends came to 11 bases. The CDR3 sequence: CASSPPGIYNEQFF. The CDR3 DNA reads TGTGCCAGCAGTCCGCCCGGGATCTACAATGAGCAGTTCTTC.

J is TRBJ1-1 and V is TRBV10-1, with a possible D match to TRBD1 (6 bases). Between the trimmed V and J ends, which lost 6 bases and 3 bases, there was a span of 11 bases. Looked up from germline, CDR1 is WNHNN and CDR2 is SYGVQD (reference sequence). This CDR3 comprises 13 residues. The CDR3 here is CASRMDSHTEAFF. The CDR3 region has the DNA TGCGCCAGCAGAATGGACAGCCACACTGAAGCTTTCTTT.

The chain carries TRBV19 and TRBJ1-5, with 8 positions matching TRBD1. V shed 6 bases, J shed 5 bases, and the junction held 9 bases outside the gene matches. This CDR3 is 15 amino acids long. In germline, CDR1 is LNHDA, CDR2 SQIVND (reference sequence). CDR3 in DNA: TGTGCCAGTAGACCCGACAGGGGACGGTATCAGCCCCAGCATTTT. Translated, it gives CASRPDRGRYQPQHF. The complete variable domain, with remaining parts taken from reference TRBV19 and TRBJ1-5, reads DGGITQSPKYLFRKEGQNVTLSCEQNLNHDAMYWYRQDPGQGLRLIYYSQIVNDFQKGDIAEGYSVSREKKESFPLTVTSAQKNPTAFYLCASRPDRGRYQPQHFGDGTRLSIL.

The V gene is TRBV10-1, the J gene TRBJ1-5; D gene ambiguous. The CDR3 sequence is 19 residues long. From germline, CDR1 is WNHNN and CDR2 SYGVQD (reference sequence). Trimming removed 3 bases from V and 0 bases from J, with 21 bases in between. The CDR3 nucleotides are TGCGCCAGCAGTGACCAAGGTAAGCCTCGCTTAGATAGCAATCAGCCCCAGCATTTT. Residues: CASSDQGKPRLDSNQPQHF.

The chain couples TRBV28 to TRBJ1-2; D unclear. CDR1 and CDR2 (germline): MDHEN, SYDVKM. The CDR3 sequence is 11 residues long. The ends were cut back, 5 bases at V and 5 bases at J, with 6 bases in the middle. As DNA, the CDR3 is TGTGCCAGCAGTCCCAGTTATGGCTACACCTTC. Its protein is CASSPSYGYTF.

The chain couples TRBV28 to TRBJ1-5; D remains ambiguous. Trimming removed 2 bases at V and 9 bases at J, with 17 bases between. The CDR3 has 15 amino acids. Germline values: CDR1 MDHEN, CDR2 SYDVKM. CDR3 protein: CASSLNPGGRRPQHF. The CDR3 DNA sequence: TGTGCCAGCAGTTTAAACCCGGGAGGTCGTAGGCCCCAGCATTTT. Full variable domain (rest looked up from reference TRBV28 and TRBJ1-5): DVKVTQSSRYLVKRTGEKVFLECVQDMDHENMFWYRQDPGLGLRLIYFSYDVKMKEKGDIPEGYSVSREKKERFSLILESASTNQTSMYLCASSLNPGGRRPQHFGDGTRLSIL.

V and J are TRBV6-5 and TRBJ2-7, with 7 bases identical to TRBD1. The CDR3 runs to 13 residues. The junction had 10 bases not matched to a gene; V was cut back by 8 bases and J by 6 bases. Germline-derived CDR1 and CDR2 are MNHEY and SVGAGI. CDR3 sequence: CASGLTGPSEQYF. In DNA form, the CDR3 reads TGTGCCAGCGGACTGACAGGGCCCTCCGAGCAGTACTTC.

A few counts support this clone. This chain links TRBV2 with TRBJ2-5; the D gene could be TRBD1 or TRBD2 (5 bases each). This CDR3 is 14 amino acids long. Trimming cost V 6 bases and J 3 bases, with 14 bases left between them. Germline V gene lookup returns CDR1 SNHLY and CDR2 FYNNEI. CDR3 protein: CASSGASVKETQYF. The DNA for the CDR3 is TGTGCCAGCAGCGGGGCGAGTGTGAAAGAGACCCAGTACTTC.

Written as DNA, the CDR3 is TGTGCCAGCAGTTTGTTTAGTCTACAGCAGTATTTT. Translation: CASSLFSLQQYF. The chain uses TRBV28 and TRBJ2-3, with D unresolved. Germline loops: CDR1 MDHEN, CDR2 SYDVKM. Trimming removed 3 bases from V and 11 bases from J, with 12 bases in between. The CDR3 spans 12 residues.

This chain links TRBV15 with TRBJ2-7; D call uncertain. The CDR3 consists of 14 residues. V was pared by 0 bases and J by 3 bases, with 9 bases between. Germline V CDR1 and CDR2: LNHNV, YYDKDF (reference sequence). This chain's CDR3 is CATSREARYYEQYF. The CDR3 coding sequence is TGTGCCACCAGCAGAGAGGCCCGTTACTACGAGCAGTACTTC.

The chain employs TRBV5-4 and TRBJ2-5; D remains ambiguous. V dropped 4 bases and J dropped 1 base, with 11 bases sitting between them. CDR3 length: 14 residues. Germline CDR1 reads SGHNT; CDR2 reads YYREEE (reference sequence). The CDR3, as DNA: TGTGCCAGCAGCCTCACGGGCTCCCAAGAGACCCAGTACTTC. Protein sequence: CASSLTGSQETQYF.

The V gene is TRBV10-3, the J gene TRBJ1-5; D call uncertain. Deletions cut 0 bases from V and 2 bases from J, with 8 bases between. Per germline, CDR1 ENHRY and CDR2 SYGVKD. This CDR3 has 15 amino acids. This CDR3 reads CAISESLDRNQPQHF. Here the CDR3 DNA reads TGTGCCATCAGTGAGTCCCTGGATCGCAATCAGCCCCAGCATTTT.

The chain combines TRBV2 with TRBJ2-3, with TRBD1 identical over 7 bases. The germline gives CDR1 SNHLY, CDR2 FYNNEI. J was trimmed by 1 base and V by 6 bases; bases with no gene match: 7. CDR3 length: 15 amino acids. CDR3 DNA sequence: TGTGCCAGCAGCCCCGGGACAGCCGGCACAGATACGCAGTATTTT. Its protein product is CASSPGTAGTDTQYF.

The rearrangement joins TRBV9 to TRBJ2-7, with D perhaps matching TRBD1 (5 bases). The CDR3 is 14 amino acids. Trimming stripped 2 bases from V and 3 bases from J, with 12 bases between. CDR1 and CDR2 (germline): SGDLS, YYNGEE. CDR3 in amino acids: CASSVGHLNYEQYF. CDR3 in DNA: TGTGCCAGCAGCGTTGGACATCTTAACTACGAGCAGTACTTC.

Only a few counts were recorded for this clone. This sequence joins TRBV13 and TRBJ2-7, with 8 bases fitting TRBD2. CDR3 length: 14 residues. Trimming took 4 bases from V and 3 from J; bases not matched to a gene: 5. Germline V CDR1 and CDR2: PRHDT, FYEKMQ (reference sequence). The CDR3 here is CASSSGGPFYEQYF. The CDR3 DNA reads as TGTGCCAGCAGCTCGGGAGGGCCCTTCTACGAGCAGTACTTC.

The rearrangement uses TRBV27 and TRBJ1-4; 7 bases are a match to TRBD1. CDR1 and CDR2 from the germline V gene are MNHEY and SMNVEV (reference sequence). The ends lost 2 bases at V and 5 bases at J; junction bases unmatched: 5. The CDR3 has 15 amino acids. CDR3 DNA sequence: TGTGCCAGCAGTTTAGGCATCAGGGGGAATGAAAAACTGTTTTTT. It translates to CASSLGIRGNEKLFF.

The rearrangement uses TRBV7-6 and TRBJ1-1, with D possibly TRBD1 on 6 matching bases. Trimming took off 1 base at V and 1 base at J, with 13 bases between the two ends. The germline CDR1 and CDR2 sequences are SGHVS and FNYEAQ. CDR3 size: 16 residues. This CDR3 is CASSLGTVGTNTEAFF. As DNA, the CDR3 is TGTGCCAGCAGCTTAGGGACAGTGGGAACGAACACTGAAGCTTTCTTT.

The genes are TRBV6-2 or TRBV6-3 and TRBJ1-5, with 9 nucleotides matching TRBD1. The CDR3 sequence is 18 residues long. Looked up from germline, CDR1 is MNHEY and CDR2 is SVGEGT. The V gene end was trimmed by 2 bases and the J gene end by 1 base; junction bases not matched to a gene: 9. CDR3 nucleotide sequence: TGTGCCAGCAGTTACACCAGGGACAGGGCAACAAGCAATCAGCCCCAGCATTTT. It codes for CASSYTRDRATSNQPQHF.